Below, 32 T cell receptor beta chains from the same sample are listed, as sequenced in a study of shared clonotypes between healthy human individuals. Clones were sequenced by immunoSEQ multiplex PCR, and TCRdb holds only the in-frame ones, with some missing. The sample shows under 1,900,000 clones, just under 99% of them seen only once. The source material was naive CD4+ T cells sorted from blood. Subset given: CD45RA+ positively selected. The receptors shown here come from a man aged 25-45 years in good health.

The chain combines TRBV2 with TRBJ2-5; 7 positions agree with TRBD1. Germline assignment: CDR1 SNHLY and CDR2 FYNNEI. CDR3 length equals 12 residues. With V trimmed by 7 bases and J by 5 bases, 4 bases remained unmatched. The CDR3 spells CASTRTGETQYF. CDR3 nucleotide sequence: TGTGCCAGCACACGGACAGGCGAGACCCAGTACTTC.

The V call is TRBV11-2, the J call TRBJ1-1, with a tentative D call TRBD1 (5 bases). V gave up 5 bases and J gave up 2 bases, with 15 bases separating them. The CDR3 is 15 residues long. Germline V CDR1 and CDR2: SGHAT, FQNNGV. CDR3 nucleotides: TGTGCCAGCAGCCGTGGGGGGACGGGAAACACTGAAGCTTTCTTT. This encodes CASSRGGTGNTEAFF.

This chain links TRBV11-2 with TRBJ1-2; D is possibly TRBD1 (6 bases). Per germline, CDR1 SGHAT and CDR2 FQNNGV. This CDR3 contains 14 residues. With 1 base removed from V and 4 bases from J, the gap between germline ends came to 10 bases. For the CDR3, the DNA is TGTGCCAGCAGCTTAGCAGGGGACCGCTATGGCTACACCTTC. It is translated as CASSLAGDRYGYTF.

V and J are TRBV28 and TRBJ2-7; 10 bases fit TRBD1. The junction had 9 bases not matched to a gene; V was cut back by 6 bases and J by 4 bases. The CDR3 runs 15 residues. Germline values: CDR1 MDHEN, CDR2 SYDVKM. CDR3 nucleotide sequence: TGTGCCAGCAGACGAAACGACAGGGGGCTATACGAGCAGTACTTC. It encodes CASRRNDRGLYEQYF.

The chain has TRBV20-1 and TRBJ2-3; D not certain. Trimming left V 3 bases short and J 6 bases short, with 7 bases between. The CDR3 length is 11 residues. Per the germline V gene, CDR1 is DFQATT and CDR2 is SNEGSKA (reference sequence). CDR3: CSASQVDTQYF. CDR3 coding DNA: TGCAGTGCTAGCCAAGTGGATACGCAGTATTTT.

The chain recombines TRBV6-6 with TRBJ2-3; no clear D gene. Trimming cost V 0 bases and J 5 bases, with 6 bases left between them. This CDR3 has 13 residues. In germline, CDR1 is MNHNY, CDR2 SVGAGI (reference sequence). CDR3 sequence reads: CASSYSGLDTQYF. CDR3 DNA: TGTGCCAGCAGTTACTCGGGCCTAGATACGCAGTATTTT.

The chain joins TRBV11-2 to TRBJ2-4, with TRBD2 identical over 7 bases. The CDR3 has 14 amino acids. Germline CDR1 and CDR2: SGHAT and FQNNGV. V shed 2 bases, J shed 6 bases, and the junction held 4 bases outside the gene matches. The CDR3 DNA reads TGTGCCAGCAGCTTAAGCGGGGCCCTAAACATTCAGTACTTC. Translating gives CASSLSGALNIQYF.

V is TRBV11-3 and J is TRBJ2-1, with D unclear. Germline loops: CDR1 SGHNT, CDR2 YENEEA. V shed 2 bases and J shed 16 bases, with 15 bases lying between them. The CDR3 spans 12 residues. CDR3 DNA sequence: TGTGCCAGCAGCTTAAGTAGCCTGCCTATTTTCTTC. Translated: CASSLSSLPIFF.

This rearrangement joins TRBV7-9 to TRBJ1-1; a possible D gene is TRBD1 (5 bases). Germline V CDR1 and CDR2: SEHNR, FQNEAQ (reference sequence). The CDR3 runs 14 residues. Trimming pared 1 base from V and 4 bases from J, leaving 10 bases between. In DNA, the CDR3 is TGTGCCAGCAGCTTAGGGGGCGGGCGCACTGAAGCTTTCTTT. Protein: CASSLGGGRTEAFF.

CDR3 amino acids: CASSSGGPGPNQPQHF. CDR3 DNA sequence: TGTGCCAGTAGTAGTGGAGGCCCGGGGCCCAATCAGCCCCAGCATTTT. The V call is TRBV19, the J call TRBJ1-5; TRBD1 is a possible D gene (5 bases). The CDR3 totals 16 residues. V gave up 4 bases and J gave up 3 bases, with 16 bases separating them. Germline-derived CDR1 and CDR2 are LNHDA and SQIVND (reference sequence). Full variable domain (missing parts from reference TRBV19 and TRBJ1-5): DGGITQSPKYLFRKEGQNVTLSCEQNLNHDAMYWYRQDPGQGLRLIYYSQIVNDFQKGDIAEGYSVSREKKESFPLTVTSAQKNPTAFYLCASSSGGPGPNQPQHFGDGTRLSIL.

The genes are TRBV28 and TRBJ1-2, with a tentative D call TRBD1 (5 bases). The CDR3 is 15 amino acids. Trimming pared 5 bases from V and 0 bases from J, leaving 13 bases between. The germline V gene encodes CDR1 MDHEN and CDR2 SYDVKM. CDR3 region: CASSNRDGTNYGYTF. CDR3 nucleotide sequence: TGTGCCAGCAGTAACCGGGACGGCACTAACTATGGCTACACCTTC.

CDR3 sequence (DNA): TGTGCCACCGCTCGGCAGGCTGGTGAGCAGTTCTTC. Its translation is CATARQAGEQFF. The chain links TRBV6-5 to TRBJ2-1; no clear D. The CDR3 has 12 amino acids. Between the trimmed V and J ends, which lost 10 bases and 9 bases, there was a span of 16 bases. Germline values: CDR1 MNHEY, CDR2 SVGAGI.

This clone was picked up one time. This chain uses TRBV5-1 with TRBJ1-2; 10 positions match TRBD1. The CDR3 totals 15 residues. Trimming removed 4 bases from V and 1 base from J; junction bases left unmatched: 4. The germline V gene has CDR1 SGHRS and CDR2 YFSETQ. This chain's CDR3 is CASSPGTGDNYGYTF. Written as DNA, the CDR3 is TGCGCCAGCAGCCCCGGGACAGGGGATAACTATGGCTACACCTTC.

The CDR3 is CASSLLVGETPSGNTIYF. The CDR3 DNA follows: TGTGCCAGCTCCCTGCTGGTGGGAGAGACCCCTTCTGGAAACACCATATATTTT. The J gene is TRBJ1-3, the V gene TRBV18; no definite D call. The CDR3 spans 18 residues. Trimming removed 6 bases at V and 1 base at J, with 22 bases between. The V gene's germline CDR1 is KGHSH and CDR2 LQKENI. The full variable domain, rest sourced from reference TRBV18 and TRBJ1-3, is NAGVMQNPRHLVRRRGQEARLRCSPMKGHSHVYWYRQLPEEGLKFMVYLQKENIIDESGMPKERFSAEFPKEGPSILRIQQVVRGDSAAYFCASSLLVGETPSGNTIYFGEGSWLTVV.

CDR3: CASSLGSLNPTEAFF. The CDR3 bases are TGCGCCAGCAGCTTAGGGTCCCTCAACCCAACTGAAGCTTTCTTT. V gene TRBV5-1 combines with J gene TRBJ1-1; no firm D call. CDR1 is SGHRS and CDR2 is YFSETQ in the germline V gene. The germline V and J ends were trimmed by 2 bases and 5 bases, with 16 bases remaining between them. There are 15 residues in the CDR3.

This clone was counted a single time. The CDR3, as DNA: TGTGCCAGCAAGGGGACTAGAAGCGAGCAGTACTTC. As protein: CASKGTRSEQYF. This chain joins TRBV2 and TRBJ2-7; 8 nucleotides match TRBD2. Germline V gene data show CDR1 as SNHLY and CDR2 as FYNNEI. CDR3 length equals 12 residues. V lost 7 bases to trimming and J lost 6 bases; unmatched junction nucleotides: 5.

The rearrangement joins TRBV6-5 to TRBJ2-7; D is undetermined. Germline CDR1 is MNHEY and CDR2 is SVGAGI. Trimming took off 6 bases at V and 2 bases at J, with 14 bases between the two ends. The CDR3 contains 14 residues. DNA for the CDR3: TGTGCCAGCAGAACTCTGATATCAGCCTACGAGCAGTACTTC. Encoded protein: CASRTLISAYEQYF.

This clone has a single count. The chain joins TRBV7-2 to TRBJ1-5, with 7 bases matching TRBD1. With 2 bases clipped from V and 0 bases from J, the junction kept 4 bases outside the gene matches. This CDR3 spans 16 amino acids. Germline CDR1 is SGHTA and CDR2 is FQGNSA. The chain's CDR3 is CASSLRQGYSNQPQHF. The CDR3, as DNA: TGTGCCAGCAGCTTAAGACAGGGATATAGCAATCAGCCCCAGCATTTT. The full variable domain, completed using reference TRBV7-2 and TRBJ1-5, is GAGVSQSPSNKVTEKGKDVELRCDPISGHTALYWYRQSLGQGLEFLIYFQGNSAPDKSGLPSDRFSAERTGGSVSTLTIQRTQQEDSAVYLCASSLRQGYSNQPQHFGDGTRLSIL.

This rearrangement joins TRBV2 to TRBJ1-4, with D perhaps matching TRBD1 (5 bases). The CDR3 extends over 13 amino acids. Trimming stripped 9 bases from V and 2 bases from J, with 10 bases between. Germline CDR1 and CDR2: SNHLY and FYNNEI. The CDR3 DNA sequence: TGTGCCAGTCAGGGAGATACTAATGAAAAACTGTTTTTT. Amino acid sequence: CASQGDTNEKLFF.

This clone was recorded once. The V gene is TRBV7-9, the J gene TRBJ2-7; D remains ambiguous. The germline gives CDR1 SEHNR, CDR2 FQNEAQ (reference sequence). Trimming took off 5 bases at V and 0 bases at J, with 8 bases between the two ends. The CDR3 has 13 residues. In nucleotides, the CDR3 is TGTGCCAGCAGCCATACATCCTCCTACGAGCAGTACTTC. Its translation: CASSHTSSYEQYF.

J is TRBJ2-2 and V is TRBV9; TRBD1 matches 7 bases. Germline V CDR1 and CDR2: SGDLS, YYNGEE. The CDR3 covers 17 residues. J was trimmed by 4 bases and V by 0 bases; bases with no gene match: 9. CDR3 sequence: CASSVVTGVGSTGELFF. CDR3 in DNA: TGTGCCAGCAGCGTAGTTACAGGGGTTGGGAGCACCGGGGAGCTGTTTTTT.

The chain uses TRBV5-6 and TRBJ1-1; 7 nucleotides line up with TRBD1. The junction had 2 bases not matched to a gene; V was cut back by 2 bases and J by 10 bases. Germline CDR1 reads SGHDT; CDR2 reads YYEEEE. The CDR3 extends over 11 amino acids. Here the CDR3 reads CASSFQGVAFF. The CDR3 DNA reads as TGTGCCAGCAGCTTCCAGGGGGTAGCTTTCTTT.

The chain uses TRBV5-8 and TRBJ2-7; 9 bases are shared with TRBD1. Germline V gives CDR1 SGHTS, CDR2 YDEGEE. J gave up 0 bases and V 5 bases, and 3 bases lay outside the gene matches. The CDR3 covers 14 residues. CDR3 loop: CASRKQGASYEQYF. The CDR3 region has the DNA TGTGCCAGCAGAAAACAGGGGGCCTCCTACGAGCAGTACTTC. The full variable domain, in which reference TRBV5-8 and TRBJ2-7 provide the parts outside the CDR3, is EAGVTQSPTHLIKTRGQQATLRCSPISGHTSVYWYQQALGLGLQFLLWYDEGEERNRGNFPPRFSGRQFPNYSSELNVNALELEDSALYLCASRKQGASYEQYFGPGTRLTVT.

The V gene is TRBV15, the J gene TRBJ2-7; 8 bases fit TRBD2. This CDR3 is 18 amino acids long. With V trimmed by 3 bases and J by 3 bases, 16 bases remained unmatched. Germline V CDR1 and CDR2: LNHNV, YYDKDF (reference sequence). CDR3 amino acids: CATSRGPGLGRGLYEQYF. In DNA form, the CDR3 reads TGTGCCACCAGCAGGGGGCCGGGACTAGGGCGAGGCCTCTACGAGCAGTACTTC.

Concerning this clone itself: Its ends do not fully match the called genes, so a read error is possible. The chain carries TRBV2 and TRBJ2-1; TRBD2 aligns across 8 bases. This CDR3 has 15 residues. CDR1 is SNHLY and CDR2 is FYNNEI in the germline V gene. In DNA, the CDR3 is TGCGCCGGGGGGGGCCGACAGAGCTCCTACAATGAGCAGTTCTTC. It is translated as CAGGGRQSSYNEQFF.

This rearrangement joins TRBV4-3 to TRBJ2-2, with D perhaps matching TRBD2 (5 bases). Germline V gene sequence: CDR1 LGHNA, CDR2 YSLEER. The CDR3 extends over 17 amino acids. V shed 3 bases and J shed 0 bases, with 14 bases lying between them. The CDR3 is CASSQQLARANTGELFF. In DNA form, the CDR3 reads TGCGCCAGCAGCCAGCAGCTAGCCCGCGCGAACACCGGGGAGCTGTTTTTT.

CDR3 region: CASAPGPNTDTQYF. The CDR3, as DNA: TGTGCCAGCGCTCCGGGCCCTAATACAGATACGCAGTATTTT. This sequence joins TRBV19 and TRBJ2-3; D is unclear. V shed 9 bases and J shed 3 bases, with 16 bases lying between them. Germline V gives CDR1 LNHDA, CDR2 SQIVND (reference sequence). This CDR3 is 14 amino acids long.

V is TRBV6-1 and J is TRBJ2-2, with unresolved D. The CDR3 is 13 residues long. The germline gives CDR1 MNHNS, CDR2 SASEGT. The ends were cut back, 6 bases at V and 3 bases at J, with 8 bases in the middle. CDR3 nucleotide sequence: TGTGCCAGCAGGCCCACAGACACCGGGGAGCTGTTTTTT. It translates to CASRPTDTGELFF.

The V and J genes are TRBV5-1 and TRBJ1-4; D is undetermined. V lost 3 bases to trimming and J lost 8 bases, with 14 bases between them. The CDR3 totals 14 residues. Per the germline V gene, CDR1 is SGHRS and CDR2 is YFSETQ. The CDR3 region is CASSSDGLEEKLFF. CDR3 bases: TGCGCCAGCAGCTCGGACGGGCTGGAGGAAAAACTGTTTTTT.

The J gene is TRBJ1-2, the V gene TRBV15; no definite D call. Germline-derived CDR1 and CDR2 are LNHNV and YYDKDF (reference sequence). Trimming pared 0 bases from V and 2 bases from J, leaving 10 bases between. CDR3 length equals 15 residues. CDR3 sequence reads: CATSRDRRGNYGYTF. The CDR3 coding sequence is TGTGCCACCAGCAGAGATCGGCGGGGAAACTATGGCTACACCTTC.

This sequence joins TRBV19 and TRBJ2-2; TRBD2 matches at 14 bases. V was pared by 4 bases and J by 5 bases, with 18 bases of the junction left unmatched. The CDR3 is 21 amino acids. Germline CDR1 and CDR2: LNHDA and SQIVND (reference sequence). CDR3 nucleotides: TGTGCCAGTAGTAGCCGGGGACTAGCGGGAGAGCGGAGTGGGGTAACCGGGGAGCTGTTTTTT. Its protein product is CASSSRGLAGERSGVTGELFF.

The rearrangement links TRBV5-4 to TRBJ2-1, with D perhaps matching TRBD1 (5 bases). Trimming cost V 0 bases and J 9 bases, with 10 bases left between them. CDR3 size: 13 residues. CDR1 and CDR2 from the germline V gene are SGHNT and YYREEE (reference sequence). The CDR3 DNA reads TGTGCCAGCAGCTTGGACCCTGGGGCTGAGCAGTTCTTC. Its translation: CASSLDPGAEQFF.